The 11 T cell receptor beta chains listed next were all sequenced from one sample in a study of identical twins. TCRdb itself ran the 5' RACE reads through MiXCR, one entry per CDR3 protein. The table has roughly 500,000 distinct CDR3 sequences, roughly 21% seen once. These same data were also listed under a study on T cells expressing NK-cell markers.

The sequenced sample was CD4+ T cells sorted from blood. These receptors originate from a woman aged 18 to 35 in good health.

The chain employs TRBV27 and TRBJ1-5; D may be TRBD1 (5 bases). Trimming stripped 8 bases from V and 8 bases from J, with 13 bases between. The germline V gene encodes CDR1 MNHEY and CDR2 SMNVEV (reference sequence). The CDR3 loop spans 12 amino acids. The CDR3 region is CASQGVGEPQHF. DNA of the CDR3: TGTGCCAGCCAGGGCGTTGGGGAGCCCCAGCATTTT.

Ten or more counts support this clonotype. Here the CDR3 reads CSARKRTGGSGTRSTDTQYF. CDR3 bases: TGCAGTGCTAGAAAACGTACAGGGGGCTCCGGGACTAGGAGCACAGATACGCAGTATTTT. The V gene is TRBV20-1, the J gene TRBJ2-3, with D perhaps matching TRBD1 (9 bases). Germline V gene lookup returns CDR1 DFQATT and CDR2 SNEGSKA (reference sequence). Trimming removed 2 bases from V and 0 bases from J, with 27 bases in between. The CDR3 loop spans 20 amino acids.

This clonotype was counted only a few times. The V and J genes are TRBV5-1 and TRBJ2-1; 9 bases match TRBD1. V was clipped by 0 bases and J by 5 bases; unmatched bases: 3. CDR1 and CDR2 from the germline V gene are SGHRS and YFSETQ. The CDR3 spans 15 residues. This CDR3 reads CASSLGDRDDNEQFF. DNA of the CDR3: TGCGCCAGCAGCTTGGGGGACAGGGATGACAATGAGCAGTTCTTC.

This rearrangement joins TRBV5-5 to TRBJ2-2, with D possibly matching TRBD2 (6 bases). This CDR3 has 15 amino acids. Trimming shortened V by 4 bases and J by 8 bases, and 18 bases separated the two germline ends. Germline V gene sequence: CDR1 SGHKS, CDR2 YYEKEE (reference sequence). The CDR3 region is CASSRGGVEPGELFF. In nucleotides, the CDR3 is TGTGCCAGCAGCCGAGGCGGGGTAGAACCGGGGGAGCTGTTTTTT.

This clonotype was seen more than once but under ten times. This chain joins TRBV6-1 and TRBJ2-3; 9 bases are a match to TRBD1. Germline loops: CDR1 MNHNS, CDR2 SASEGT. Germline trimming cut 6 bases from V and 1 base from J; bases unmatched to any gene: 5. The CDR3 is 15 amino acids. DNA for the CDR3: TGTGCCAGCAGCGAGAGGGACAGGGGCACAGATACGCAGTATTTT. Its protein is CASSERDRGTDTQYF.

This chain links TRBV6-5 with TRBJ2-2; D unresolved. Per germline, CDR1 MNHEY and CDR2 SVGAGI. CDR3 length: 15 amino acids. V lost 0 bases to trimming and J lost 6 bases, with 11 bases between them. The CDR3 here is CASSYSIGSPGELFF. The DNA for the CDR3 is TGTGCCAGCAGTTACTCGATAGGATCCCCCGGGGAGCTGTTTTTT.

This chain uses TRBV10-3 with TRBJ2-3, with D unresolved. The CDR3 has 12 amino acids. Trimming cost V 4 bases and J 7 bases, with 9 bases left between them. Germline CDR1 and CDR2: ENHRY and SYGVKD. The CDR3 is CAISVHSNTQYF. The CDR3 region has the DNA TGTGCCATCAGTGTCCACTCCAATACGCAGTATTTT.

The CDR3 spells CASSGDSGGYTF. In DNA, the CDR3 is TGCGCCAGCAGCGGGGACAGCGGTGGCTACACCTTC. The gene calls are TRBV5-1 and TRBJ1-2, with TRBD1 matching 7 bases. The CDR3 extends over 12 amino acids. The germline CDR1 and CDR2 sequences are SGHRS and YFSETQ. J was trimmed by 7 bases and V by 4 bases; bases with no gene match: 4.

The gene calls are TRBV5-1 and TRBJ1-2, with D possibly TRBD1 on 6 matching bases. CDR3 length: 14 amino acids. Deletions cut 1 base from V and 2 bases from J, with 9 bases between. CDR1 is SGHRS, CDR2 YFSETQ, per germline. The CDR3 sequence: CASSLLQGNYGYTF. The CDR3 coding sequence is TGCGCCAGCAGCTTGTTGCAGGGGAACTATGGCTACACCTTC.

This clonotype was seen just once. The CDR3 nucleotides read TGTGCCAGCAGTTTATTAGCTAGCGGGGGAGGAGAGCAGTACTTC. It translates to CASSLLASGGGEQYF. The chain carries TRBV27 and TRBJ2-7, with 10 positions matching TRBD2. From germline, CDR1 is MNHEY and CDR2 SMNVEV (reference sequence). The CDR3 is 15 residues long. Trimming at V came to 1 base and at J to 7 bases, leaving 7 bases not matched to a gene.

This clonotype was picked up a small number of times. This chain links TRBV5-1 with TRBJ2-3; D call uncertain. Deletions cut 0 bases from V and 2 bases from J, with 10 bases between. CDR1 SGHRS and CDR2 YFSETQ come from the germline V gene. The CDR3 length is 15 residues. CDR3 protein: CASSLAGLYTDTQYF. The CDR3 DNA sequence: TGCGCCAGCAGCTTGGCAGGTCTCTACACAGATACGCAGTATTTT.